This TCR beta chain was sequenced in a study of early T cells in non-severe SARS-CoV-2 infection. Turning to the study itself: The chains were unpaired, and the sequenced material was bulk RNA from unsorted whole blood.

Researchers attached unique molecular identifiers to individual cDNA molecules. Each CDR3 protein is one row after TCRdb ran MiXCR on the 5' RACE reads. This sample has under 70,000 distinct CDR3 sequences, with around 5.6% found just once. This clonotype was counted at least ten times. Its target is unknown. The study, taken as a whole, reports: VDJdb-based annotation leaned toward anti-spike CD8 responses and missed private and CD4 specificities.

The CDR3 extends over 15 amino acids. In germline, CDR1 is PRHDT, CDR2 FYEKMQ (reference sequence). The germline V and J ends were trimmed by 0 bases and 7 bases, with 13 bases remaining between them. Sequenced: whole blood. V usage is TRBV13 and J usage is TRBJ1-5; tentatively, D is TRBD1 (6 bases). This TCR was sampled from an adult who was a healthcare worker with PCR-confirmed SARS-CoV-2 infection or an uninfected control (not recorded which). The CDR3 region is CASSLGHRVDQPQHF. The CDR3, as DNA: TGTGCCAGCAGCTTAGGCCACAGGGTGGACCAGCCCCAGCATTTT. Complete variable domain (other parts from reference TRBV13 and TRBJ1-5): AAGVIQSPRHLIKEKRETATLKCYPIPRHDTVYWYQQGPGQDPQFLISFYEKMQSDKGSIPDRFSAQQFSDYHSELNMSSLELGDSALYFCASSLGHRVDQPQHFGDGTRLSIL.